The clone carrying this TCR beta chain was observed a handful of times. Antigen unknown. The data originate from a study of cytomegalovirus exposure and HLA in healthy donors. Study findings and constraints: The authors confirmed in vitro that a few CMV-associated chains were specific for CMV antigens.

CDR3 length: 16 amino acids. With V trimmed by 5 bases and J by 3 bases, 6 bases remained unmatched. Germline CDR1 reads SEHNR; CDR2 reads FQNEAQ (reference sequence). The PCR ran on 60 Vbeta and 13 Jbeta primers. TCRdb keeps only in-frame clones here, not all; method: immunoSEQ multiplex PCR. This sample has approximately 81,000 clones, with just over 75% found just once. The TCR sequence derives from a middle-aged man in good health and CMV-seropositive. The specimen was PBMCs. The J gene is TRBJ2-5, the V gene TRBV7-9, with 13 positions matching TRBD2. This chain's CDR3 is CASSARLAGGKETQYF. The CDR3 bases are TGTGCCAGCAGCGCACGACTAGCGGGAGGCAAAGAGACCCAGTACTTC.